This T cell receptor beta chain originates from a study of cytomegalovirus exposure and HLA in healthy donors. Study background: The 100 to 150 validation repertoires and the roughly 700 first-cohort repertoires shared a platform, a later analysis reported.

The J segment lost 4 bases and the V segment lost 0 bases, leaving 1 base of the junction unmatched. Germline lookup yields CDR1 SGHRS and CDR2 YFSETQ. This CDR3 comprises 14 residues. Study conclusions and caveats: Subsequent analysis showed first-cohort TCR clusters tending to co-occur in 120 validation repertoires. Among TCR beta chains, those listed as cytomegalovirus-associated numbered roughly 150. Both high specificity and high sensitivity reportedly marked the classifier's diagnosis of cytomegalovirus status.

TCRdb's copy holds only in-frame clones and misses some; the assay was immunoSEQ multiplex PCR. Of under 400,000 clones detected, 86% appear once; the ten largest clones hold under 0.9%. As for this clone: Its antigen is currently unknown.

The receptor was derived from a young woman in good health and CMV-seronegative. Sequencing was carried out using PBMCs. This sequence joins TRBV5-1 and TRBJ2-1; TRBD2 matches 7 bases. The CDR3 DNA sequence: TGCGCCAGCAGCTTGGGGGGACTATACAATGAGCAGTTCTTC. Its protein product is CASSLGGLYNEQFF. Combining the CDR3 with reference TRBV5-1 and TRBJ2-1 gives the whole variable domain KAGVTQTPRYLIKTRGQQVTLSCSPISGHRSVSWYQQTPGQGLQFLFEYFSETQRNKGNFPGRFSGRQFSNSRSEMNVSTLELGDSALYLCASSLGGLYNEQFFGPGTRLTVL.